This T cell receptor (beta chain) was identified during a study of cytomegalovirus exposure and HLA in healthy donors. Study-level findings and limits: Whilst most TCR sequences proved rare, a subset of public TCRs occurred across many donors. Immune exposure information available was restricted to CMV serostatus.

The CDR3 runs to 17 residues. V lost 3 bases, J lost 2 bases, and 20 bases lay in between. The PCR employed 60 Vbeta primers together with 13 Jbeta primers. Original processing methods: Unique TCR beta chains numbered approximately 80 million in a later analysis, with around 11 million shared. Profiling relied on immunoSEQ multiplex PCR, and the TCRdb table lists in-frame clones only, not all of them. V and J calls and clone size are those listed in that table; D and trimming were worked out from the DNA. Its listing shows some 39,000 clones. On this clone: What it binds is unknown.

The genes are TRBV23-1 and TRBJ2-7, with D perhaps matching TRBD2 (6 bases). TRBV23-1 is classed as an ORF, of uncertain function. Sequenced sample: PBMCs. The TCR comes from a male donor in good health and CMV-seronegative. The CDR3 is CASSHTNMAGRTYEQYF. CDR3 nucleotides: TGCGCCAGCAGTCACACCAATATGGCGGGGAGGACCTACGAGCAGTACTTC.